The 32 T cell receptor beta chains below come from one sample, sequenced in a study of shared clonotypes between healthy human individuals. Here immunoSEQ multiplex PCR was the method, and the copy in TCRdb shows in-frame clones only, minus some. The sample yields around 2.5 million clones, 90% to 95% seen once. The sequenced material came from naive CD4+ T cells from PBMCs. Subset in this sample: CD45RA+ positively selected. These receptor sequences come from a man in his late teens or twenties in good health. Some clones in this sample may be carry-over from other donors' samples.

This chain connects TRBV5-1 to TRBJ2-3, with D possibly matching TRBD2 (5 bases). Germline V gene data show CDR1 as SGHRS and CDR2 as YFSETQ. Between the trimmed V and J ends, which lost 0 bases and 2 bases, there was a span of 13 bases. The CDR3 has 16 residues. The CDR3 loop is CASSLVPAGTTDTQYF. The CDR3 DNA sequence: TGCGCCAGCAGCTTGGTCCCGGCGGGCACCACAGATACGCAGTATTTT.

As for this clone: Other DNA sequences from this sample encode an identical CDR3 as well. This chain links TRBV5-1 with TRBJ2-5; D might be TRBD2 (6 bases). Germline CDR1 is SGHRS and CDR2 is YFSETQ. V was pared by 0 bases and J by 5 bases, with 14 bases between. The CDR3 is 15 amino acids. DNA for the CDR3: TGCGCCAGCAGCTTGGATGGGACTGGGGGGGAGACCCAGTACTTC. This gives the protein CASSLDGTGGETQYF. Full variable domain (remainder filled in from reference TRBV5-1 and TRBJ2-5): KAGVTQTPRYLIKTRGQQVTLSCSPISGHRSVSWYQQTPGQGLQFLFEYFSETQRNKGNFPGRFSGRQFSNSRSEMNVSTLELGDSALYLCASSLDGTGGETQYFGPGTRLLVL.

This chain joins TRBV15 and TRBJ1-5; the D is unclear. This CDR3 region has 15 residues. Deletions cut 2 bases from V and 2 bases from J, with 10 bases between. Per the germline V gene, CDR1 is LNHNV and CDR2 is YYDKDF (reference sequence). The CDR3 DNA reads TGTGCCACCAGCAGAAGAACTAATGGCAATCAGCCCCAGCATTTT. It encodes CATSRRTNGNQPQHF.

The chain carries TRBV5-1 and TRBJ2-5; a weak D match, TRBD1 (8 bases). Germline CDR1 is SGHRS and CDR2 is YFSETQ. V was shortened by 5 bases and J by 4 bases, with 18 bases between the two germline ends. This CDR3 is 15 amino acids long. The chain's CDR3 is CASRVMTGEGETQYF. For the CDR3, the DNA is TGCGCCAGCAGGGTGATGACAGGGGAGGGAGAGACCCAGTACTTC.

V and J are TRBV5-1 and TRBJ2-3; D is ambiguous. Germline values: CDR1 SGHRS, CDR2 YFSETQ. CDR3 size: 15 residues. Trimming removed 4 bases at V and 4 bases at J, with 16 bases between. The CDR3 sequence is CASSPGTTFADTQYF. The CDR3 DNA sequence: TGCGCCAGCAGCCCCGGAACAACATTCGCAGATACGCAGTATTTT.

The CDR3 here is CASSSTGGFDEQFF. CDR3 bases: TGTGCCAGCAGCTCCACTGGGGGGTTCGATGAGCAGTTCTTC. The chain joins TRBV5-4 to TRBJ2-1, with TRBD2 as a possible D gene (6 bases). The germline V and J ends were trimmed by 3 bases and 8 bases, with 15 bases remaining between them. This CDR3 contains 14 residues. CDR1 and CDR2 (germline): SGHNT, YYREEE (reference sequence).

In DNA, the CDR3 is TGCGCCAGCAGCTTATTATTCCCCCTGGCCGCAGATACGCAGTATTTT. The encoded protein is CASSLLFPLAADTQYF. This sequence joins TRBV5-1 and TRBJ2-3; D gene uncertain. In germline, CDR1 is SGHRS, CDR2 YFSETQ. This CDR3 contains 16 residues. Trimming stripped 2 bases from V and 4 bases from J, with 17 bases between.

V gene TRBV4-2 combines with J gene TRBJ2-1; TRBD2 agrees at 15 bases. Germline trimming cut 2 bases from V and 6 bases from J; bases unmatched to any gene: 17. The germline gives CDR1 LGHNA, CDR2 YNFKEQ. The CDR3 length is 21 residues. The CDR3 loop reads CASSQKVTGTSGRLGSNEQFF. The CDR3, as DNA: TGTGCCAGCAGCCAAAAGGTTACCGGGACTAGCGGGAGGTTAGGGAGCAATGAGCAGTTCTTC.

For this clone: Within the sample, other DNA sequences also encode this same CDR3. The chain links TRBV5-1 to TRBJ2-6; D is unclear. CDR3 length: 15 residues. Germline lookup yields CDR1 SGHRS and CDR2 YFSETQ. Between the trimmed V and J ends, which lost 0 bases and 1 base, there was a span of 5 bases. CDR3 in DNA: TGCGCCAGCAGCTTGGGAGTATCTGGGGCCAACGTCCTGACTTTC. It specifies CASSLGVSGANVLTF.

J is TRBJ2-5 and V is TRBV9; TRBD1 aligns across 8 bases. The CDR3 is made up of 14 amino acids. Germline lookup yields CDR1 SGDLS and CDR2 YYNGEE. Germline trimming cut 0 bases from V and 7 bases from J; bases unmatched to any gene: 5. The CDR3 nucleotides are TGTGCCAGCAGCGTAGAAGGACAGGGTGGGACCCAGTACTTC. Its protein product is CASSVEGQGGTQYF.

V usage is TRBV7-9 and J usage is TRBJ2-2; 7 nucleotides line up with TRBD2. The junction had 3 bases not matched to a gene; V was cut back by 5 bases and J by 0 bases. This CDR3 region has 15 residues. CDR1 SEHNR and CDR2 FQNEAQ come from the germline V gene (reference sequence). The CDR3 sequence: CASSPTSANTGELFF. CDR3 sequence (DNA): TGTGCCAGCAGCCCAACTAGCGCGAACACCGGGGAGCTGTTTTTT.

A remark on this clone: The same CDR3 also results from other DNA sequences found in this sample. V gene TRBV18 combines with J gene TRBJ2-5, with 7 positions matching TRBD2. The CDR3 loop spans 14 amino acids. The germline CDR1 and CDR2 sequences are KGHSH and LQKENI. The J segment lost 0 bases and the V segment lost 3 bases, leaving 1 base of the junction unmatched. The CDR3 here is CASSPLADQETQYF. In DNA, the CDR3 is TGTGCCAGCTCACCGCTAGCGGACCAAGAGACCCAGTACTTC. Full variable domain (rest looked up from reference TRBV18 and TRBJ2-5): NAGVMQNPRHLVRRRGQEARLRCSPMKGHSHVYWYRQLPEEGLKFMVYLQKENIIDESGMPKERFSAEFPKEGPSILRIQQVVRGDSAAYFCASSPLADQETQYFGPGTRLLVL.

This sequence joins TRBV5-4 and TRBJ2-1; 9 nucleotides agree with TRBD1. Germline V gives CDR1 SGHNT, CDR2 YYREEE (reference sequence). CDR3 size: 15 residues. V lost 0 bases to trimming and J lost 6 bases; unmatched junction nucleotides: 4. The CDR3 DNA reads as TGTGCCAGCAGCTTGGGGGGACAGGGACTCAATGAGCAGTTCTTC. Protein: CASSLGGQGLNEQFF.

This chain connects TRBV6-1 to TRBJ1-2, with D possibly matching TRBD1 (5 bases). The V end lost 4 bases, the J end lost 6 bases, and 12 bases lay between the germline ends. Germline CDR1 MNHNS, CDR2 SASEGT. The CDR3 extends over 13 amino acids. The CDR3 region is CASSASGGNGYTF. The CDR3 DNA reads as TGTGCCAGCAGTGCCAGCGGGGGGAATGGCTACACCTTC.

The V call is TRBV5-1, the J call TRBJ2-5; D is possibly TRBD2 (5 bases). Germline CDR1 and CDR2: SGHRS and YFSETQ. The CDR3 length is 13 residues. V was cut by 5 bases and J by 5 bases, with 13 bases left in between. CDR3 sequence reads: CASSITPGETQYF. As DNA, the CDR3 is TGCGCCAGCAGTATCACCCCGGGGGAGACCCAGTACTTC.

The chain recombines TRBV28 with TRBJ1-4; D might be TRBD1 (6 bases). The CDR3 is 14 residues long. Per germline, CDR1 MDHEN and CDR2 SYDVKM. V lost 8 bases to trimming and J lost 8 bases, with 18 bases between them. The CDR3 region is CASFSRGLGEKLFF. The CDR3 DNA sequence: TGTGCCAGCTTCTCCAGGGGCCTGGGGGAAAAACTGTTTTTT.

This chain uses TRBV28 with TRBJ2-7; 11 bases line up with TRBD1. Germline assignment: CDR1 MDHEN and CDR2 SYDVKM. V trimming: 6 bases; J trimming: 6 bases; junction bases outside the gene matches: 10. There are 15 residues in the CDR3. The CDR3 reads CASRTEGQGAAEQYF. Here the CDR3 DNA reads TGTGCCAGCAGGACGGAAGGACAGGGGGCAGCCGAGCAGTACTTC.

The V call is TRBV10-1, the J call TRBJ2-1; a possible D gene is TRBD1 (7 bases). This CDR3 comprises 15 residues. Germline CDR1 WNHNN, CDR2 SYGVQD (reference sequence). Trimming shortened V by 7 bases and J by 6 bases, and 19 bases separated the two germline ends. CDR3 in amino acids: CASTSGQGGFNEQFF. The DNA for the CDR3 is TGCGCCAGCACGTCTGGTCAGGGGGGTTTCAATGAGCAGTTCTTC.

This chain connects TRBV10-2 to TRBJ1-3; no reliable D call. The germline CDR1 and CDR2 sequences are WSHSY and SAAADI. Deletions cut 3 bases from V and 0 bases from J, with 12 bases between. The CDR3 extends over 16 amino acids. CDR3 nucleotides: TGCGCCAGCAGTGACAGGACCCTTACCTCTGGAAACACCATATATTTT. Translating gives CASSDRTLTSGNTIYF.

The chain links TRBV6-1 to TRBJ1-2; unclear D gene. Germline V gene sequence: CDR1 MNHNS, CDR2 SASEGT. The V gene lost 1 base and the J gene lost 0 bases, with 9 bases spanning the gap. This CDR3 contains 15 residues. The chain's CDR3 is CASSEGLIANYGYTF. CDR3 in DNA: TGTGCCAGCAGTGAAGGGCTCATAGCTAACTATGGCTACACCTTC.

The rearrangement links TRBV7-2 to TRBJ2-7, with 8 bases matching TRBD1. Germline trimming cut 3 bases from V and 0 bases from J; bases unmatched to any gene: 1. Germline CDR1 reads SGHTA; CDR2 reads FQGNSA. The CDR3 sequence is 14 residues long. DNA of the CDR3: TGTGCCAGCAGCTTCGGGACAGGCTCCTACGAGCAGTACTTC. Its translation is CASSFGTGSYEQYF.

This chain connects TRBV7-9 to TRBJ2-5, with D possibly being TRBD2 (5 bases). This CDR3 comprises 14 residues. The V gene's germline CDR1 is SEHNR and CDR2 FQNEAQ (reference sequence). V was clipped by 5 bases and J by 2 bases, with 12 bases between them. The chain's CDR3 is CASSPRTRQETQYF. In DNA form, the CDR3 reads TGTGCCAGCAGCCCCAGGACTCGACAAGAGACCCAGTACTTC. Full variable domain (missing parts from reference TRBV7-9 and TRBJ2-5): DTGVSQNPRHKITKRGQNVTFRCDPISEHNRLYWYRQTLGQGPEFLTYFQNEAQLEKSRLLSDRFSAERPKGSFSTLEIQRTEQGDSAMYLCASSPRTRQETQYFGPGTRLLVL.

The chain uses TRBV6-1 and TRBJ2-4; TRBD2 matches 8 bases. The V and J ends lost 9 bases and 1 base, in that order; junction bases with no gene match: 8. Germline V gene data show CDR1 as MNHNS and CDR2 as SASEGT. The CDR3 runs to 15 residues. In nucleotides, the CDR3 is TGTGCCAGTCTACGGCGGGAGGTTGCCAAAAACATTCAGTACTTC. Translated: CASLRREVAKNIQYF.

The chain carries TRBV5-1 and TRBJ1-1; D is possibly TRBD1 (5 bases). The V and J ends lost 5 bases and 1 base respectively, with 15 bases between them. CDR3 length: 15 amino acids. Germline-derived CDR1 and CDR2 are SGHRS and YFSETQ. The CDR3 protein is CASSPGAPENTEAFF. CDR3 in DNA: TGCGCCAGCAGTCCCGGGGCTCCGGAGAACACTGAAGCTTTCTTT.

The V call is TRBV27, the J call TRBJ2-3; D unresolved. The CDR3 spans 15 residues. Trimming took off 1 base at V and 2 bases at J, with 10 bases between the two ends. The germline V gene encodes CDR1 MNHEY and CDR2 SMNVEV (reference sequence). The CDR3 coding sequence is TGTGCCAGCAGTTTATGGGGAAGGGCCACAGATACGCAGTATTTT. This gives the protein CASSLWGRATDTQYF.

The V call is TRBV5-1, the J call TRBJ2-2, with 9 bases lining up with TRBD1. The germline V gene has CDR1 SGHRS and CDR2 YFSETQ. This CDR3 contains 15 residues. Losses at the gene ends were 3 bases for V and 7 bases for J; bases not matched to a gene: 7. The CDR3 loop reads CASSSQGAENGELFF. The CDR3 DNA reads as TGCGCCAGCAGCTCACAGGGGGCGGAGAACGGGGAGCTGTTTTTT.

This chain's CDR3 is CASSSQAEANTGELFF. The CDR3 DNA is TGTGCCAGCAGCTCACAGGCCGAGGCGAACACCGGGGAGCTGTTTTTT. This chain uses TRBV7-9 with TRBJ2-2; a possible D gene is TRBD1 (5 bases). The CDR3 spans 16 residues. Germline V gene lookup returns CDR1 SEHNR and CDR2 FQNEAQ (reference sequence). The germline V and J ends were trimmed by 4 bases and 0 bases, with 12 bases remaining between them.

This clone was counted only a few times. The CDR3 spells CASGPGGLGYGYTF. CDR3 coding DNA: TGCGCCAGCGGCCCAGGGGGCCTAGGCTATGGCTACACCTTC. The chain uses TRBV5-1 and TRBJ1-2; 8 positions agree with TRBD1. V was clipped by 7 bases and J by 4 bases; unmatched bases: 9. Germline V gene sequence: CDR1 SGHRS, CDR2 YFSETQ. The CDR3 is made up of 14 amino acids.

This chain links TRBV4-3 with TRBJ2-7; D remains unclear. V gave up 1 base and J gave up 5 bases, with 12 bases separating them. The CDR3 extends over 14 amino acids. Germline lookup yields CDR1 LGHNA and CDR2 YSLEER. The CDR3 sequence: CASSQALAEDEQYF. The DNA of the CDR3 is TGCGCCAGCAGCCAAGCCCTCGCAGAAGACGAGCAGTACTTC.

V gene TRBV28 combines with J gene TRBJ2-5, with D unresolved. This CDR3 spans 8 amino acids. The V gene lost 3 bases and the J gene lost 11 bases, with 1 base spanning the gap. Germline CDR1 and CDR2: MDHEN and SYDVKM. The CDR3 here is CASSFQYF. The CDR3 DNA is TGTGCCAGCAGTTTTCAGTACTTC. The variable domain in full, completed from reference TRBV28 and TRBJ2-5, reads DVKVTQSSRYLVKRTGEKVFLECVQDMDHENMFWYRQDPGLGLRLIYFSYDVKMKEKGDIPEGYSVSREKKERFSLILESASTNQTSMYLCASSFQYFGPGTRLLVL.

The chain couples TRBV2 to TRBJ2-2; D is undetermined. The CDR3 has 12 residues. Germline-derived CDR1 and CDR2 are SNHLY and FYNNEI. V lost 7 bases to trimming and J lost 6 bases, with 9 bases between them. CDR3 nucleotide sequence: TGTGCCAGCAACCTAGGCGCCGGGGAGCTGTTTTTT. It specifies CASNLGAGELFF.

The chain recombines TRBV21-1 with TRBJ2-3; the DNA was not compared with TRBD2, the D call given in the table. TRBV21-1 is flagged as a pseudogene. This CDR3 comprises 20 residues. The CDR3 here is CASTPGGLAGGPGRTDTQYF. The CDR3, as DNA: TGTGCCAGCACCCCGGGAGGGCTAGCGGGAGGGCCCGGTCGGACAGATACGCAGTATTTT.